Below, one T cell receptor (beta chain) is given with its context. Its antigen remains unidentified. These data belong to a study of CD8+ T cells in alopecia areata. Overall study results and limits: Alphabeta T cells residing in normal skin are also sequenced in scalp samples.

The sequencing template was cDNA reverse transcribed from extracted RNA. Assay: immunoSEQ multiplex PCR; the TCRdb copy retains only in-frame clones and omits some. The sample has around 140,000 clones; approximately 87% are singletons. This clonotype was sampled from a human donor with alopecia areata. The material was CD8+ T cells sorted from blood, obtained at week 0.

Here the CDR3 DNA reads TGTGCCAGCAGCCCGTGGGTTAGCGGGGGTACAGATACGCAGTATTTT. This translates into CASSPWVSGGTDTQYF. The chain links TRBV7-9 to TRBJ2-3; 9 bases agree with TRBD2. J lost 3 bases, V lost 5 bases, and 9 bases had no gene match. The CDR3 totals 16 residues. Germline V lookup: CDR1 SEHNR, CDR2 FQNEAQ (reference sequence).